This T cell receptor beta chain derives from a study of blood T cells in healthy people across ages. Alongside a J-beta primer mix, a sample-barcoded 5' primer served in a second PCR lasting roughly 7 to 11 cycles. TCRdb reprocessed the 5' RACE reads via MiXCR and lists one record per CDR3 protein. Of approximately 770,000 distinct CDR3 sequences listed, roughly 64% are singletons. This clonotype originated in a man aged 30-40 years in good health. The sample taken for sequencing was blood.

CDR3 DNA: TGTGCCAGCAGTTACTCCCTCCCAGGGGCCCCGGGAACTGAAGCTTTCTTT. This translates into CASSYSLPGAPGTEAFF. The chain carries TRBV6-5 and TRBJ1-1; possibly TRBD1 for D (6 bases). V lost 0 bases, J lost 5 bases, and 19 bases lay in between. The CDR3 sequence is 17 residues long. Germline-derived CDR1 and CDR2 are MNHEY and SVGAGI.